The entry below gives a single T cell receptor (beta chain) sequence along with its context. The data belong to a study of blood T cell repertoires in COVID-19. The wider study: The origin of the acute and convalescent COVID-19 samples was the United States, Italy and Spain. PBMCs, B-cell-depleted T cells, or T cells were the source of the cDNA or gDNA that made up the material.

Study processing details: Amplification with reference gene primers provided the estimates of nucleated cell counts. Method: immunoSEQ multiplex PCR; TCRdb's copy keeps in-frame clones and lacks some. V and J calls and clone size are those listed in that table; D and trimming were worked out from the DNA. The table shows roughly 360,000 clones, with approximately 80% occurring only once. This receptor was identified in a human donor with acute or convalescent COVID-19. The donor label of this sample is uncertain. Source material: peripheral blood.

The CDR3 here is CASKNQQGKAFF. CDR3 coding DNA: TGTGCCAGTAAAAATCAACAGGGAAAAGCTTTCTTT. V and J are TRBV19 and TRBJ1-1, with a possible D match to TRBD1 (6 bases). The CDR3 sequence is 12 residues long. Looked up from germline, CDR1 is LNHDA and CDR2 is SQIVND (reference sequence). V lost 7 bases, J lost 9 bases, and 15 bases lay in between.